The clone carrying this T cell receptor beta chain was counted ten times or more. Its antigen is currently unknown. The record originates from a study of blood T cells in healthy people across ages. General study points: Possibly, changes in expanded clonotypes were confounded because donor CMV status was unknown.

Primed by a sample-barcoded 5' primer and a J-beta primer mix, a second PCR proceeded for about 6 to 12 cycles. Unique molecular identifiers of 12 random nucleotides labeled each cDNA. One entry per CDR3 protein, called by TCRdb with MiXCR from the 5' RACE reads. Among approximately 690,000 distinct CDR3 sequences listed, approximately 50% were seen once. The ends were cut back, 0 bases at V and 0 bases at J, with 7 bases in the middle. This CDR3 contains 15 residues. Germline V gene lookup returns CDR1 SGHRS and CDR2 YFSETQ. The source of this sequence is a man between 60 and 70 years old in good health. The chain carries TRBV5-1 and TRBJ2-4, with a tentative D call TRBD1 (6 bases). Material: blood. Written as DNA, the CDR3 is TGCGCCAGCAGCTTGGGGGGGCTAGCCAAAAACATTCAGTACTTC. Its protein is CASSLGGLAKNIQYF.